The 17 T cell receptor beta chains in this list originate from one sample, sequenced in a study of T cell responses to AZD1222 COVID-19 vaccine. Generated by immunoSEQ multiplex PCR, the TCRdb table keeps only in-frame clones and is missing some. This sample has under 140,000 clones, with 85% to 90% found just once. The sample consisted of peripheral blood, taken 28 days after the second AZD1222 dose. These receptors all stem from an adult who received the AZD1222 COVID-19 vaccine.

The rearrangement links TRBV5-8 to TRBJ1-2; 9 positions match TRBD1. Germline CDR1 SGHTS, CDR2 YDEGEE. There are 14 residues in the CDR3. The V and J ends lost 3 bases and 4 bases, in that order; junction bases with no gene match: 4. The DNA for the CDR3 is TGTGCCAGCAGCTCAGGACAGGGGCCCTATGGCTACACCTTC. It specifies CASSSGQGPYGYTF. Full variable domain (rest looked up from reference TRBV5-8 and TRBJ1-2): EAGVTQSPTHLIKTRGQQATLRCSPISGHTSVYWYQQALGLGLQFLLWYDEGEERNRGNFPPRFSGRQFPNYSSELNVNALELEDSALYLCASSSGQGPYGYTFGSGTRLTVV.

The V and J genes are TRBV27 and TRBJ2-1; 10 bases align to TRBD1. This CDR3 is 17 amino acids long. Germline V gene data show CDR1 as MNHEY and CDR2 as SMNVEV (reference sequence). V shed 7 bases, J shed 7 bases, and the junction held 16 bases outside the gene matches. CDR3 amino acids: CASTSSVGGQGWNEQFF. The CDR3 coding sequence is TGTGCCAGCACCTCCTCCGTAGGGGGACAGGGGTGGAATGAGCAGTTCTTC.

The chain employs TRBV2 and TRBJ1-1; D call uncertain. V was clipped by 4 bases and J by 3 bases, with 3 bases between them. Germline V gene data show CDR1 as SNHLY and CDR2 as FYNNEI. This CDR3 contains 11 residues. CDR3 amino acids: CASSGDTEAFF. The CDR3 nucleotides are TGTGCCAGCAGTGGGGACACTGAAGCTTTCTTT.

The rearrangement joins TRBV4-1 to TRBJ2-7; tentative D call: TRBD2 (6 bases). V was shortened by 4 bases and J by 6 bases, with 19 bases between the two germline ends. This CDR3 has 15 amino acids. Germline V gene lookup returns CDR1 MGHRA and CDR2 YSYEKL. The chain's CDR3 is CASSPEAGIPGEQYF. The CDR3 bases are TGCGCCAGCAGCCCGGAGGCGGGGATTCCTGGCGAGCAGTACTTC.

The V call is TRBV6-5, the J call TRBJ2-1, with 14 bases identical to TRBD2. Germline loops: CDR1 MNHEY, CDR2 SVGAGI. The CDR3 is 16 residues long. Trimming cost V 2 bases and J 7 bases; bases outside gene matches: 4. The CDR3 DNA reads TGTGCCAGCAGTTACCTCGGGACTAGCGGGAGAAATGAGCAGTTCTTC. It yields the protein CASSYLGTSGRNEQFF.

The chain links TRBV13 to TRBJ2-3; 10 bases fit TRBD1. This CDR3 has 17 residues. Germline V gene sequence: CDR1 PRHDT, CDR2 FYEKMQ (reference sequence). V shed 5 bases and J 0 bases; nucleotides not matched to a gene: 8. This chain's CDR3 is CASSSNRDRGSTDTQYF. CDR3 nucleotide sequence: TGTGCCAGCAGCAGCAACCGGGACAGGGGAAGCACAGATACGCAGTATTTT.

The chain recombines TRBV19 with TRBJ2-1; no firm D call. CDR1 and CDR2 (germline): LNHDA, SQIVND (reference sequence). V was clipped by 4 bases and J by 0 bases, with 4 bases between them. This CDR3 region has 13 residues. CDR3 loop: CASSTSSYNEQFF. In DNA form, the CDR3 reads TGTGCCAGTAGTACCAGCTCCTACAATGAGCAGTTCTTC.

The chain couples TRBV24-1 to TRBJ1-1; TRBD1 matches at 8 bases. V was pared by 5 bases and J by 4 bases, with 2 bases of the junction left unmatched. CDR3 length equals 13 residues. Germline values: CDR1 KGHDR, CDR2 SFDVKD. CDR3 coding DNA: TGTGCCACCAGTGGAGGACAGGGCACTGAAGCTTTCTTT. The encoded protein is CATSGGQGTEAFF.

The CDR3 DNA is TGTGCCAGCAGCCAAACCCAGGGGTTCCAGCCCCAGCATTTT. Translation: CASSQTQGFQPQHF. The chain couples TRBV3-1 (or the pseudogene TRBV3-2) to TRBJ1-5; TRBD1 might be the D (6 bases). Germline loops: CDR1 LGHDT, CDR2 YNNKEL (reference sequence). V lost 2 bases, J lost 7 bases, and 12 bases lay in between. CDR3 length: 14 residues.

V is TRBV27 and J is TRBJ2-1; 10 nucleotides match TRBD2. V lost 3 bases to trimming and J lost 4 bases; unmatched junction nucleotides: 15. The CDR3 loop spans 19 amino acids. CDR1 MNHEY and CDR2 SMNVEV come from the germline V gene (reference sequence). CDR3 in amino acids: CASSFGTGRLAGPYNEQFF. Written as DNA, the CDR3 is TGTGCCAGCAGTTTTGGGACGGGGAGACTAGCGGGCCCTTACAATGAGCAGTTCTTC.

CDR3 amino acids: CASSLELKRSLSTDTQYF. The CDR3 nucleotides read TGTGCCAGCAGCTTAGAGTTAAAAAGGTCCCTGAGCACAGATACGCAGTATTTT. V is TRBV7-6 and J is TRBJ2-3; no clear D. V lost 1 base, J lost 0 bases, and 17 bases lay in between. This CDR3 has 18 amino acids. Germline V gene sequence: CDR1 SGHVS, CDR2 FNYEAQ.

The V and J genes are TRBV11-3 and TRBJ2-5; D is ambiguous. Germline V lookup: CDR1 SGHNT, CDR2 YENEEA. V was cut by 4 bases and J by 5 bases, with 17 bases left in between. The CDR3 totals 15 residues. CDR3 residues: CASSSIQNGPETQYF. The CDR3 region has the DNA TGTGCCAGCAGCTCAATACAGAATGGGCCGGAGACCCAGTACTTC.

This clone was counted a single time. Here the CDR3 DNA reads TGTGCCAGCACTCTGGGTCGCGGCTACACCTTC. This sequence encodes CASTLGRGYTF. The rearrangement joins TRBV12-3 or TRBV12-4 to TRBJ1-2; D ambiguous. Trimming took off 7 bases at V and 8 bases at J, with 11 bases between the two ends. This CDR3 is built from 11 residues.

DNA of the CDR3: TGCGCCAGCTCCGTGGGGGGCGATAGCAATCAGCCCCAGCATTTT. It codes for CASSVGGDSNQPQHF. This chain joins TRBV5-1 and TRBJ1-5; perhaps TRBD1 as D (6 bases). V lost 7 bases, J lost 0 bases, and 14 bases lay in between. In germline, CDR1 is SGHRS, CDR2 YFSETQ. The CDR3 is 15 residues long.

The gene calls are TRBV19 and TRBJ1-6; no clear D gene. Trimming cost V 0 bases and J 7 bases, with 16 bases left between them. The CDR3 length is 17 residues. Germline loops: CDR1 LNHDA, CDR2 SQIVND (reference sequence). The DNA of the CDR3 is TGTGCCAGTAGTATAGACCCCACGTCGGAGAAGAATTCACCCCTCCACTTT. As protein: CASSIDPTSEKNSPLHF.

Here the CDR3 DNA reads TGTGCCAGCAGTTTATTCCCCTCAAATAGCGCGAACACCGGGGAGCTGTTTTTT. Translation: CASSLFPSNSANTGELFF. The chain carries TRBV27 and TRBJ2-2, with a weak D call TRBD2 (5 bases). CDR1 MNHEY and CDR2 SMNVEV come from the germline V gene (reference sequence). The CDR3 loop spans 18 amino acids. V was clipped by 1 base and J by 0 bases, with 15 bases between them.

J is TRBJ2-3 and V is TRBV4-2; D is ambiguous. Germline V gives CDR1 LGHNA, CDR2 YNFKEQ. Trimming pared 1 base from V and 0 bases from J, leaving 8 bases between. The CDR3 covers 15 residues. In nucleotides, the CDR3 is TGTGCCAGCAGCCAAGGCTATCCTAGCACAGATACGCAGTATTTT. It translates to CASSQGYPSTDTQYF.